A selection of T cell receptor beta chains follows, all from one sample in a study of identical twins. TCRdb recomputed calls from the 5' RACE reads with MiXCR, one row per CDR3 protein. The sample includes 1.5 million or so distinct CDR3 sequences, about 32% of them seen just once. Sequencing used cord blood. All receptors derive from a newborn girl in good health. Both conserved end residues are part of each CDR3.

V gene,CDR3 protein
TRBV7-2,CASSLGDSHEQYF
TRBV13,CASSPWGQGYEAFF
TRBV30,CAWRDYGYTF
TRBV24-1,CATSDLGKLAGGSTGELFF
TRBV28,CASSLTASHEQYF
TRBV29-1,CSVGDRLNYGYTF
TRBV12-3/TRBV12-4,CASSPRTGRVLHEQFF
TRBV13,CASSPGHHATNEKLFF
TRBV5-1,CASSLDGRSQETQYF
TRBV28,CASSFGAGNTIYF
TRBV3-1,CASSKSTYEQYF
TRBV20-1,CSARARSLSYEQYF
TRBV4-1,CASSQKGPGMNTEAFF
TRBV5-1,CASSLEPSGQGAGYTF
TRBV7-9,CASSLANRGAYGYTF
TRBV20-1,CSARDLPGALVDTQYF
TRBV5-1,CASSLEPQGAQPQHF
TRBV20-1,CSARKRTTDTQYF
TRBV4-1,CASSHRLLQGQGMNTEAFF
TRBV2,CASSEGPGNAYEQYF
TRBV5-8,CASSFRNEKLFF
TRBV28,CASRSESRLAYEQYF
TRBV6-1,CASEKTETQYF
TRBV29-1,CSVGYGPAFF
TRBV20-1,CSASGRARRGEQFF
TRBV20-1,CSATAGVLSGANVLTF
TRBV24-1,CATSDGGLAGDNEQFF
TRBV20-1,CSASLRTLTDYGYTF
TRBV15,CATSRLAGALSSYEQYF
TRBV7-2,CASSLIVWDTTEAFF
TRBV6-1,CASSPPRVGGYTF
TRBV7-7,CASSLFLAGALNEQFF